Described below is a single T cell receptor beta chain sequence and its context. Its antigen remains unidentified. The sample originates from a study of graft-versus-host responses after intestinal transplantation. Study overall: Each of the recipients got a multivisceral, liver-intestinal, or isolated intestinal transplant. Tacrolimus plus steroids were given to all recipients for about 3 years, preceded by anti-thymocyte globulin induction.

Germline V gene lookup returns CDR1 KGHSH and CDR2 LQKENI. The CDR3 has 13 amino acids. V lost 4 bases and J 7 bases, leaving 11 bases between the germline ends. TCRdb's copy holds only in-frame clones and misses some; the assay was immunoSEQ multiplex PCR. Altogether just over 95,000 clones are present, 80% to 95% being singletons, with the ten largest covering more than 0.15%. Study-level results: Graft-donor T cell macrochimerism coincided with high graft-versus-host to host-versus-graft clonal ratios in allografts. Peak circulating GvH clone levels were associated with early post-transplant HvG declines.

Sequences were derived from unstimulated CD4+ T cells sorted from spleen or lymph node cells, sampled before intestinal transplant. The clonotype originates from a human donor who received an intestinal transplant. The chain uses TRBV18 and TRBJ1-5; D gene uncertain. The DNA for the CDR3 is TGTGCCAGCTCACTAGGCGGTACCCAGCCCCAGCATTTT. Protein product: CASSLGGTQPQHF. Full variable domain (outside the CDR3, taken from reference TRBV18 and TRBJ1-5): NAGVMQNPRHLVRRRGQEARLRCSPMKGHSHVYWYRQLPEEGLKFMVYLQKENIIDESGMPKERFSAEFPKEGPSILRIQQVVRGDSAAYFCASSLGGTQPQHFGDGTRLSIL.